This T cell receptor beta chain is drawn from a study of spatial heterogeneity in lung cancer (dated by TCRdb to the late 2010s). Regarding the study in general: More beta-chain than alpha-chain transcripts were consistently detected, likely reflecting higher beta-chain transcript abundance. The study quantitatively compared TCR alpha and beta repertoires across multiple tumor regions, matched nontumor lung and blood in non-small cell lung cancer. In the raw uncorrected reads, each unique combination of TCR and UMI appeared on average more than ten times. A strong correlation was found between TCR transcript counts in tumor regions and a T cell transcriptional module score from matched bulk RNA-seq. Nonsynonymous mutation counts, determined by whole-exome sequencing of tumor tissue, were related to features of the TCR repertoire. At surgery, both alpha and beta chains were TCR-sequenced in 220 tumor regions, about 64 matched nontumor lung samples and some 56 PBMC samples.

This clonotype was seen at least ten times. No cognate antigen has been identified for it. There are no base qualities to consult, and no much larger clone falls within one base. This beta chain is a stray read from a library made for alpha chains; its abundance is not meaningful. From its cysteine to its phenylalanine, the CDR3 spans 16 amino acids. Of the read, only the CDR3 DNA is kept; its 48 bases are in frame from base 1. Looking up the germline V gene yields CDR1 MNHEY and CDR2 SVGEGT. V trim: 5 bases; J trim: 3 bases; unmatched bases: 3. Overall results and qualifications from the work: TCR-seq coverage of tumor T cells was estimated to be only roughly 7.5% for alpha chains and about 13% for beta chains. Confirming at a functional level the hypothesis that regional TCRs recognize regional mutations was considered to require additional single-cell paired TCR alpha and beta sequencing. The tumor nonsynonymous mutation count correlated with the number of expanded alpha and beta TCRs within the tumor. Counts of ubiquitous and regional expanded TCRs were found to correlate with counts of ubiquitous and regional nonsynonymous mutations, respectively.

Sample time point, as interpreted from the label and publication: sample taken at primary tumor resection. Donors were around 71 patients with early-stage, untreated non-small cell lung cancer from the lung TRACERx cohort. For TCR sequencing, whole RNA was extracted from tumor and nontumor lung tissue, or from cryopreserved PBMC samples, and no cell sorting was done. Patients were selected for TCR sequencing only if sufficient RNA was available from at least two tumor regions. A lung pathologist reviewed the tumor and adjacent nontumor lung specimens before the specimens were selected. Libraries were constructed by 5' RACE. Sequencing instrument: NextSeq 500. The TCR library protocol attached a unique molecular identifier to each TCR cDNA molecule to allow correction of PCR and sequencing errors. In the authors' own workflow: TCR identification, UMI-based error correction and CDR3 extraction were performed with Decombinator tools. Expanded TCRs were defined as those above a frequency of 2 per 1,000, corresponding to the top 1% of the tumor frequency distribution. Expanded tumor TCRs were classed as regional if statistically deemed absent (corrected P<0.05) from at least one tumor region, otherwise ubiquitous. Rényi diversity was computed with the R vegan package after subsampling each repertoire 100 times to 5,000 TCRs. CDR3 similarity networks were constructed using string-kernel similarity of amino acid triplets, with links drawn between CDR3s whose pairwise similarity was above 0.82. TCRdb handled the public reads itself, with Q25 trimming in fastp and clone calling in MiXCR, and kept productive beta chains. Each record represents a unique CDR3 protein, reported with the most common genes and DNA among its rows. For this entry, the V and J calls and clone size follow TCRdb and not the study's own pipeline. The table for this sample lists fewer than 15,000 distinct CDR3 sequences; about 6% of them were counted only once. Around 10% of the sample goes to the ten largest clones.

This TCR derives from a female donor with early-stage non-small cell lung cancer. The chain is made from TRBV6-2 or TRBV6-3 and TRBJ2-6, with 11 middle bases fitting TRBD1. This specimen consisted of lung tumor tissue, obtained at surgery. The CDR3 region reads CASSRTGGYGANVLTF. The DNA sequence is TGTGCCAGCAGTCGGACAGGGGGCTATGGGGCCAACGTCCTGACTTTC.